This T cell receptor (beta chain) was documented in a study of T cells in Graves' hyperthyroidism and ophthalmopathy. The germline V gene has CDR1 MRHNA and CDR2 SNTAGT. V lost 4 bases, J lost 5 bases, and 1 base stayed unmatched. The CDR3 is made up of 13 amino acids. Patients counted as stable if ophthalmopathy did not develop within 18 months. Those patients with uncontrolled infection, other autoimmune disease, pregnancy or lactation were excluded. Fresh 10 ml peripheral blood yielded PBMCs. This clonotype has ten or more counts. TCR beta CDR3 regions were amplified from RNA transcripts. Carried out on the TCR CDR3, a first-round RT-PCR used the HTBI primer set. TCRdb reprocessed the multiplex PCR reads via MiXCR and lists one record per CDR3 protein. The data contain approximately 430,000 distinct CDR3 sequences, 15% to 18% of them singletons.

The receptor's source is a woman aged 18-29 years with Graves' hyperthyroidism. The sequenced sample consisted of blood. The rearrangement joins TRBV6-4 to TRBJ2-5, with 10 bases fitting TRBD2. CDR3 DNA: TGTGCCAGCAGTGCGACTAGCGGGGAGACCCAGTACTTC. The encoded protein is CASSATSGETQYF.